This note documents a single T cell receptor beta chain sequence. This CDR3 region has 16 residues. Germline V gives CDR1 SGHNT, CDR2 YENEEA. Deletions cut 5 bases from V and 2 bases from J, with 16 bases between. The sample originates from a study of blood T cell repertoires in COVID-19. Assay used: immunoSEQ multiplex PCR; TCRdb lists only in-frame clones, some missing. The sample contains 260,000 or so clones, approximately 86% of which appear only once. The rearrangement uses TRBV11-3 and TRBJ2-1; TRBD1 might be the D (7 bases). This clonotype was sampled from a man younger than 35 with active or convalescent COVID-19. Sample: peripheral blood. The CDR3 region has the DNA TGTGCCAGCAGCCCGGAGGGGGCAGGGGCCTACAATGAGCAGTTCTTC. It codes for CASSPEGAGAYNEQFF.